The 20 T cell receptor beta chains presented below share a single source sample, sequenced in a study of control samples from healthy donors and cancer patients. The method was immunoSEQ multiplex PCR; TCRdb's version includes in-frame clones alone and lacks a portion of them. The data show under 75,000 clones, with roughly nine tenths seen just once and 1% to 1.5% held by the top ten. The sample was PBMCs. These receptors came from a woman in her forties or fifties with colorectal cancer.

The chain links TRBV9 to TRBJ2-1; D is perhaps TRBD1 or TRBD2 (5 bases each). The CDR3 has 16 amino acids. Trimming left V 0 bases short and J 2 bases short, with 12 bases between. Germline V gene sequence: CDR1 SGDLS, CDR2 YYNGEE. As DNA, the CDR3 is TGTGCCAGCAGCGTAGGAGGGGAGTGGCCCTACAATGAGCAGTTCTTC. Translating gives CASSVGGEWPYNEQFF.

This chain joins TRBV19 and TRBJ1-1; D not certain. CDR1 and CDR2 (germline): LNHDA, SQIVND (reference sequence). V lost 3 bases and J lost 1, with 15 bases in between. The CDR3 totals 16 residues. CDR3 residues: CASSIVAGSRNTEAFF. In DNA, the CDR3 is TGTGCCAGTAGTATTGTGGCAGGAAGTAGGAACACTGAAGCTTTCTTT.

The rearrangement joins TRBV5-1 to TRBJ2-7; D is uncertain. The CDR3 has 15 amino acids. Germline-derived CDR1 and CDR2 are SGHRS and YFSETQ. V shed 0 bases and J shed 3 bases, with 13 bases lying between them. Written as DNA, the CDR3 is TGCGCCAGCAGCTTGGCCCACAGCAGGAGCTACGAGCAGTACTTC. Protein: CASSLAHSRSYEQYF.

This clone has only a few counts. The same CDR3 can be traced to other DNA sequences in this sample. V gene TRBV5-8 combines with J gene TRBJ1-3; 7 positions match TRBD1. The CDR3 loop spans 15 amino acids. Germline V gene data show CDR1 as SGHTS and CDR2 as YDEGEE. Trimming cost V 3 bases and J 4 bases; bases outside gene matches: 7. CDR3 sequence reads: CASSSDRVPGNTIYF. CDR3 DNA: TGTGCCAGCAGCTCCGACAGGGTGCCAGGAAACACCATATATTTT.

The CDR3 nucleotides read TGTGCCAGCAGTTACCTAGCGGGAGGAGCCAGCACAGATACGCAGTATTTT. As protein: CASSYLAGGASTDTQYF. The chain recombines TRBV7-9 with TRBJ2-3; 11 bases fit TRBD2. V was pared by 6 bases and J by 0 bases, with 8 bases of the junction left unmatched. The CDR3 runs 17 residues. Per germline, CDR1 SEHNR and CDR2 FQNEAQ (reference sequence).

The CDR3 here is CASSESIAQGSSYEQYF. CDR3 DNA: TGCGCCAGCAGTGAGTCGATTGCACAGGGGAGCTCCTACGAGCAGTACTTC. The chain links TRBV10-2 to TRBJ2-7, with 7 bases identical to TRBD1. Germline V gene lookup returns CDR1 WSHSY and CDR2 SAAADI. V was clipped by 0 bases and J by 0 bases; unmatched bases: 8. The CDR3 runs to 17 residues.

V usage is TRBV15 and J usage is TRBJ2-7; D gene uncertain. CDR1 is LNHNV, CDR2 YYDKDF, per germline (reference sequence). V lost 1 base to trimming and J lost 1 base, with 14 bases between them. The CDR3 is made up of 16 amino acids. CDR3 sequence (DNA): TGTGCCACCAGCAGAGCCGACTCCCTCCGGTCCTACGAGCAGTACTTC. Translation gives CATSRADSLRSYEQYF.

This chain joins TRBV19 and TRBJ2-2, with TRBD2 matching 7 bases. Germline V lookup: CDR1 LNHDA, CDR2 SQIVND (reference sequence). Trimming at V came to 4 bases and at J to 4 bases, leaving 9 bases not matched to a gene. The CDR3 loop spans 16 amino acids. The DNA of the CDR3 is TGTGCCAGTAGTACCGTAGCGGGCCGGGGCACCGGGGAGCTGTTTTTT. Its translation is CASSTVAGRGTGELFF.

This rearrangement joins TRBV6-6 to TRBJ2-3; 10 bases match TRBD2. This CDR3 region has 16 residues. Looked up from germline, CDR1 is MNHNY and CDR2 is SVGAGI (reference sequence). The trim removed 4 bases at V and 6 bases at J, leaving 10 bases unmatched. In DNA form, the CDR3 reads TGTGCCAGCAGTTTCTCTCGACTAGCGGGTGAGGATACGCAGTATTTT. It specifies CASSFSRLAGEDTQYF.

V gene TRBV18 combines with J gene TRBJ1-2, with D possibly being TRBD1 (6 bases). Germline loops: CDR1 KGHSH, CDR2 LQKENI. The CDR3 length is 14 residues. V was clipped by 5 bases and J by 6 bases, with 16 bases between them. The CDR3 region is CASSNQNRVDGYTF. The CDR3 bases are TGTGCCAGCTCAAACCAAAACAGGGTGGATGGCTACACCTTC.

The chain links TRBV12-3 or TRBV12-4 to TRBJ2-1; 9 nucleotides match TRBD2. The junction had 7 bases not matched to a gene; V was cut back by 6 bases and J by 10 bases. This CDR3 region has 13 residues. The CDR3 DNA reads TGTGCCAGCAGGTACGTCCTAGCGGGAGAGCAGTTCTTC. Translated: CASRYVLAGEQFF.

The genes are TRBV3-1 (or the pseudogene TRBV3-2) and TRBJ2-1; tentatively, D is TRBD2 (6 bases). The germline V gene encodes CDR1 LGHDT and CDR2 YNNKEL (reference sequence). The length of the CDR3 is 12 residues. Trimming removed 4 bases at V and 8 bases at J, with 9 bases between. The DNA of the CDR3 is TGTGCCAGCAGCCCGGGAGTTGATGAGCAGTTCTTC. As protein: CASSPGVDEQFF.

The chain links TRBV2 to TRBJ2-5, with TRBD2 matching over 13 bases. Germline trimming cut 6 bases from V and 5 bases from J; bases unmatched to any gene: 9. The CDR3 loop spans 16 amino acids. The germline CDR1 and CDR2 sequences are SNHLY and FYNNEI. In DNA, the CDR3 is TGTGCCAGCAGAAGACTAGCGGGAGGTTCGAGGGAGACCCAGTACTTC. It translates to CASRRLAGGSRETQYF. The full variable domain, its missing parts supplied by reference TRBV2 and TRBJ2-5, is EPEVTQTPSHQVTQMGQEVILRCVPISNHLYFYWYRQILGQKVEFLVSFYNNEISEKSEIFDDQFSVERPDGSNFTLKIRSTKLEDSAMYFCASRRLAGGSRETQYFGPGTRLLVL.

This clone showed up just once. The gene calls are TRBV27 and TRBJ2-2; 8 bases align to TRBD2. CDR3 length equals 17 residues. Trimming cost V 2 bases and J 1 base; bases outside gene matches: 6. The germline V gene has CDR1 MNHEY and CDR2 SMNVEV (reference sequence). The CDR3 DNA reads as TGTGCCAGCAGTTTAGACCAGCTAGCGGGGAACACCGGGGAGCTGTTTTTT. Translation gives CASSLDQLAGNTGELFF.

This chain joins TRBV5-4 and TRBJ2-4, with D uncertain. The germline V and J ends were trimmed by 0 bases and 0 bases, with 10 bases remaining between them. The CDR3 contains 16 residues. Per the germline V gene, CDR1 is SGHNT and CDR2 is YYREEE (reference sequence). CDR3 region: CASSLAADQAKNIQYF. In DNA, the CDR3 is TGTGCCAGCAGCTTGGCCGCAGATCAAGCCAAAAACATTCAGTACTTC.

This clone was seen once. The chain combines TRBV28 with TRBJ2-4; perhaps D is TRBD1 or TRBD2 (7 bases each). Germline V lookup: CDR1 MDHEN, CDR2 SYDVKM. The CDR3 sequence is 16 residues long. The germline V and J ends were trimmed by 7 bases and 0 bases, with 16 bases remaining between them. CDR3 amino acids: CASTPGGGTAKNIQYF. In DNA, the CDR3 is TGTGCCAGCACCCCAGGGGGGGGGACAGCCAAAAACATTCAGTACTTC.

As DNA, the CDR3 is TGTGCCAGCAGCTTAAGGGACCCGGGGGCCAAAAACATTCAGTACTTC. It yields the protein CASSLRDPGAKNIQYF. The V and J genes are TRBV7-8 and TRBJ2-4, with D perhaps TRBD1 or TRBD2 (5 bases each). The CDR3 has 16 amino acids. Deletions cut 2 bases from V and 1 base from J, with 12 bases between. The V gene's germline CDR1 is SGHVS and CDR2 FQNEAQ.

The V gene is TRBV5-1, the J gene TRBJ2-5; TRBD2 matches 15 bases. The ends lost 4 bases at V and 5 bases at J; junction bases unmatched: 12. Germline V gene sequence: CDR1 SGHRS, CDR2 YFSETQ. The CDR3 totals 18 residues. DNA for the CDR3: TGCGCCAGCAGCATAGGGACTAGCGGGGGGAATGACGGGGAGACCCAGTACTTC. This gives the protein CASSIGTSGGNDGETQYF.

This chain uses TRBV5-4 with TRBJ2-5; TRBD2 matches at 13 bases. CDR1 is SGHNT and CDR2 is YYREEE in the germline V gene (reference sequence). CDR3 length: 17 amino acids. V gave up 4 bases and J gave up 0 bases; unmatched junction bases: 6. The CDR3 is CASSDGTSGTYQETQYF. The CDR3 DNA sequence: TGTGCCAGCAGCGACGGGACTAGCGGGACGTACCAAGAGACCCAGTACTTC.

The table lists this clone with a count of one. The rearrangement links TRBV19 to TRBJ1-2; D may be TRBD1 (6 bases). V dropped 7 bases and J dropped 5 bases, with 11 bases sitting between them. The CDR3 is 12 amino acids. Germline-derived CDR1 and CDR2 are LNHDA and SQIVND (reference sequence). The CDR3 DNA reads TGTGCCAGTACCGGGACAATTTATGGCTACACCTTC. Protein product: CASTGTIYGYTF.